This T cell receptor beta chain was obtained from a study of blood T cell repertoires in COVID-19 (dated by TCRdb to the early 2020s). The study in broad terms: The collaborator samples originated in the United States, Italy and Spain and spanned the acute and convalescent phases of COVID-19. The prospective study material was composed of cDNA or gDNA derived from T cells, B-cell-depleted T cells, or PBMCs. The dataset comprised deeply sampled blood TCRbeta repertoires from subjects exposed to, actively infected with, or recovered from COVID-19. A freely available public database, intended as a resource for researchers studying the immune response to SARS-CoV-2, is where the repertoires were released. Samples came from the ongoing ImmuneRACE study (first 160 participants) plus 1,254 subjects from 6 global collaborators. A de-identified subject ID, COVID-19 status, age in years and sex were almost always included in the sample metadata. Where available, HLA class I and class II types were obtained from metadata supplied by the sample provider rather than from assay-based typing. Overall results and qualifications from the work: The amount of clinical and demographic metadata varied by source and participant and was provided uncurated.

TCRbeta CDR3 regions were amplified from genomic DNA using the immunoSEQ Assay, a bias-controlled multiplex PCR. The paper's processing steps were these. The number of nucleated cells in each sample was estimated from the amplification of reference gene primers within the assay. Sequence reads were collapsed and filtered to measure the absolute abundance of every unique TCRbeta CDR3 rearrangement. For each sample, productive Simpson clonality was calculated as the square root of Simpson's diversity index across productive rearrangements. Sourced from immuneACCESS, this table was stored by TCRdb with only in-frame sequences that have V and J called. A share of the clones is absent; for the studies checked, an unresolved V gene accounts for under half, and the remainder has no known explanation. V, J and clone size reflect that table, while D and trimming were determined from the DNA. A total of some 360,000 clones appear in this sample, more than 70% of them only once. The ten largest account for 2% to 2.5% of the sample.

This clone occurred a few times. There is no known antigen for this receptor. No much larger clonotype is one base removed from it; base qualities were not supplied. At one collaborating source in Seattle, patients were enrolled during active infection and were followed longitudinally through the course of disease. Collaborating institutions collected whole blood in K2EDTA tubes following their own protocols. Collaborator samples were shipped for TCRbeta analysis as frozen whole blood, isolated PBMCs, or DNA extracted from either sample type. Sequenced sample: peripheral blood. The origin of this receptor is a woman aged 60-75 years with COVID-19, enrolled during active disease.

The nucleotide sequence reads TGTGCCTGGCGGTACCCATTCTCCTACGAGCAGTACTTC. It is translated as CAWRYPFSYEQYF. Rearrangement joined TRBV30 to TRBJ2-7; confidence is insufficient to name the D gene. V is pared back by 5 bases and J by 0 bases, with 11 bases lying between the germline termini. Looking up the germline V gene (reference sequence) yields CDR1 GTSNPN and CDR2 SVGIG. The CDR3 has 13 amino acids, counting the end cysteine and phenylalanine. Kept here is only the CDR3 DNA, which spans 39 bases and is read in frame from base 1.